This T cell receptor beta chain is from a study of blood T cell repertoires in COVID-19 (TCRdb year 2020). With regard to the full study: Collaborator samples came from the United States, Italy and Spain and covered acute and convalescent phases of COVID-19. The material from the prospective study consisted of cDNA or gDNA derived from T cells, B-cell-depleted T cells, or PBMCs. The dataset comprised deeply sampled blood TCRbeta repertoires from subjects exposed to, actively infected with, or recovered from COVID-19. A freely available public database, intended as a resource for researchers studying the immune response to SARS-CoV-2, is where the repertoires were released. The samples were drawn from the first 160 participants of the ongoing ImmuneRACE study and from 1,254 subjects provided by 6 global collaborators. The sample metadata nearly always contained a de-identified subject ID, COVID-19 status, age in years and sex. Where available, HLA class I and class II types were taken from metadata supplied by the sample provider and were not determined by assay-based typing. Study-wide conclusions, independent of this receptor: Clinical and demographic metadata were provided uncurated, with the amount varying by source and participant.

Each collaborating institution followed its own protocols to collect whole blood in K2EDTA tubes. Collaborator samples were shipped for TCRbeta analysis as frozen whole blood, isolated PBMCs, or DNA extracted from either sample type. Here V drops 2 bases and J drops 5 bases, and the junction holds 5 bases not matched to any gene. The germline V gene provides CDR1 SQVTM and CDR2 ANQGSEA. CDR3 length: 13 amino acids, cysteine to phenylalanine. Only the CDR3 part of the read is kept: 39 bases, read in frame from the first base. TCRbeta CDR3 regions were amplified from genomic DNA by means of the immunoSEQ Assay, a bias-controlled multiplex PCR. The paper's data handling went like this. Within the assay, amplification of reference gene primers was used to estimate how many nucleated cells each sample contained. To quantify the absolute abundance of each unique TCRbeta CDR3 rearrangement, sequence reads were collapsed and filtered. Productive Simpson clonality was computed per sample as the square root of Simpson's diversity index over productive rearrangements. The source is immuneACCESS, and TCRdb retained only in-frame sequences with V and J called. Part of the clones is not carried over; for the studies checked, unresolved V genes explain less than half of this, and the remainder is unexplained. V, J and clone size derive from that table, while D and trimming were established from the DNA sequence. This sample comprises around 180,000 clones, 74% of them detected only once. 2.5% to 3% of the sample is held by the ten biggest clonotypes.

Details on this clone: Its antigen is still unknown. There are no base qualities to consult, and no much larger clone falls within one base.

Sequencing was done on a sample of peripheral blood. The origin of this receptor is a woman aged 80 or over with acute or convalescent COVID-19. This chain is built from TRBV29-1 and TRBJ2-5, with TRBD1 identical over 7 junction bases. The DNA is TGCAGCGTTGAAAGGGGGCAGGTCGAGACCCAGTACTTC. Its coded protein is CSVERGQVETQYF.